What follows describes a single T cell receptor beta chain. Its antigen is still unknown. Germline CDR1 and CDR2: ENHRY and SYGVKD. The CDR3 sequence is 15 residues long. V lost 4 bases and J 0 bases, leaving 10 bases between the germline ends. These data come from a study of cytomegalovirus exposure and HLA in healthy donors. Study-wide points: DRB1 showed the most TCR associations and HLA-C the fewest in a later analysis, as rates varied by HLA locus. Later analysis indicated greater clonal expansion among HLA-associated TCR beta chains than among equally common other chains.

60 Vbeta and 13 Jbeta primers were used in PCR. Clones were read by immunoSEQ multiplex PCR, and TCRdb kept only the in-frame ones, dropping some. The sample lists roughly 120,000 clones, 70% to 80% occurring once. The TCR comes from a woman between 45 and 65 years old in good health and CMV-seropositive. The gene calls are TRBV10-3 and TRBJ1-3; D is uncertain. Sequencing was carried out using PBMCs. The CDR3: CAISVGPDSGNTIYF. The CDR3 region has the DNA TGTGCCATCAGTGTGGGCCCTGACTCTGGAAACACCATATATTTT.